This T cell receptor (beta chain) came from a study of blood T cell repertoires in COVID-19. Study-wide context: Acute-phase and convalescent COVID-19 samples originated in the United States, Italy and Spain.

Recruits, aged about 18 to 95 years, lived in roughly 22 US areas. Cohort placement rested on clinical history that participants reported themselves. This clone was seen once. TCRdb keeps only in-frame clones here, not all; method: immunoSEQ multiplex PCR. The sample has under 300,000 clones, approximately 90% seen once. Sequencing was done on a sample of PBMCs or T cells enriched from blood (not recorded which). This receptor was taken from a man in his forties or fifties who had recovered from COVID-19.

The CDR3 DNA is TGTGCCAGCAGCAGCCTTCGAGTGAGCAATCAGCCCCAGCATTTT. Translating gives CASSSLRVSNQPQHF. V usage is TRBV5-8 and J usage is TRBJ1-5; D unresolved. This CDR3 comprises 15 residues. The germline gives CDR1 SGHTS, CDR2 YDEGEE. Trimming removed 4 bases from V and 1 base from J, with 12 bases in between.